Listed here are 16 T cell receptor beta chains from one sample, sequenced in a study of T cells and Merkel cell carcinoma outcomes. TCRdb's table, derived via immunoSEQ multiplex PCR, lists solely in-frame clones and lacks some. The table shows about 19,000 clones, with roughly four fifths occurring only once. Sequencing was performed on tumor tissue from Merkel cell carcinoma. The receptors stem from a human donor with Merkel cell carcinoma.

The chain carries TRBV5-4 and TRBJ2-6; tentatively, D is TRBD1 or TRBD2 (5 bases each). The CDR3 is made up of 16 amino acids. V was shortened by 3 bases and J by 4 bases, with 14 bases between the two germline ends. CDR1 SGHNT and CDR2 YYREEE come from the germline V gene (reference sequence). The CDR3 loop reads CASSSGTFLGANVLTF. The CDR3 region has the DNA TGTGCCAGCAGCTCGGGGACGTTCTTGGGGGCCAACGTCCTGACTTTC.

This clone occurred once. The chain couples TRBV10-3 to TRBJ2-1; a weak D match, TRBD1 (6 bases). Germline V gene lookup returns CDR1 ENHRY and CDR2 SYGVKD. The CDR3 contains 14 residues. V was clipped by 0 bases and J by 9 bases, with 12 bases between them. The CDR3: CAISESTGGAEQFF. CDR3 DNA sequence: TGTGCCATCAGTGAGTCGACAGGAGGCGCTGAGCAGTTCTTC.

This chain's CDR3 is CASSPDGGGFEAFF. The CDR3 DNA reads as TGTGCCAGCAGTCCGGACGGAGGAGGGTTTGAAGCTTTCTTT. The chain has TRBV6-6 and TRBJ1-1; D gene uncertain. The CDR3 covers 14 residues. Per the germline V gene, CDR1 is MNHNY and CDR2 is SVGAGI (reference sequence). Trimming removed 5 bases at V and 7 bases at J, with 17 bases between.

CDR3 in amino acids: CASSARDKAWFGANVLTF. In DNA, the CDR3 is TGTGCCAGCAGTGCTCGGGACAAGGCATGGTTCGGGGCCAACGTCCTGACTTTC. This chain joins TRBV28 and TRBJ2-6; a weak D match, TRBD1 (6 bases). The CDR3 runs to 18 residues. Germline CDR1 reads MDHEN; CDR2 reads SYDVKM. V lost 5 bases to trimming and J lost 4 bases, with 21 bases between them.

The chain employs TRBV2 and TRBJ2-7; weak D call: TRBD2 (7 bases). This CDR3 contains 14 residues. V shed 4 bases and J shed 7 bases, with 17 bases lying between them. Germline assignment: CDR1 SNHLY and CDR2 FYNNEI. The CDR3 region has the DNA TGTGCCAGCAGTGTGTCCGGTAGGGGGGGAGAGCAGTACTTC. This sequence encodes CASSVSGRGGEQYF.

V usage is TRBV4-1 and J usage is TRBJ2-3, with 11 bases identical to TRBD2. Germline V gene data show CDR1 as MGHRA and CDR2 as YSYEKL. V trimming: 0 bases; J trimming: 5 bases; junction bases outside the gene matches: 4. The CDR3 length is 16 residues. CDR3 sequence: CASSQEWGTSGDTQYF. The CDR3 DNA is TGCGCCAGCAGCCAAGAATGGGGGACTAGCGGAGATACGCAGTATTTT.

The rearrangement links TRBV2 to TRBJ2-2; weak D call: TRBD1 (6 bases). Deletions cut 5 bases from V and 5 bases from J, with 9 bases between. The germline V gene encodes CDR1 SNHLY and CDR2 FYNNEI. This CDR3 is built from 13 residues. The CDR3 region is CASSRTATGELFF. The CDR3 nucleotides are TGTGCCAGCAGTCGGACAGCGACCGGGGAGCTGTTTTTT.

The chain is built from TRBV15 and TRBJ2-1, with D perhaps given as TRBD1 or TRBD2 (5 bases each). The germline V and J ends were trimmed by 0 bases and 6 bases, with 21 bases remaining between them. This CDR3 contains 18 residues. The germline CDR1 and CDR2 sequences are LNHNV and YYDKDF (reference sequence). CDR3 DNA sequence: TGTGCCACCAGCAGAGATTTAAGTCCGGTAGATGGGGGCAATGAGCAGTTCTTC. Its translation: CATSRDLSPVDGGNEQFF.

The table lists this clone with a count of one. CDR3 DNA sequence: TGTGCCAGCTCCCAGGACAGGGGCAATCAGCCCCAGCATTTT. As protein: CASSQDRGNQPQHF. The genes are TRBV18 and TRBJ1-5; 8 bases match TRBD1. This CDR3 has 14 amino acids. Germline values: CDR1 KGHSH, CDR2 LQKENI. J lost 2 bases, V lost 6 bases, and 3 bases had no gene match.

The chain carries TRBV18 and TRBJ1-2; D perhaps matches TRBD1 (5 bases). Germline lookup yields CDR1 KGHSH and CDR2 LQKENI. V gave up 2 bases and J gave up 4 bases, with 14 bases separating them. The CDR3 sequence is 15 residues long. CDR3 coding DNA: TGTGCCAGCTCACCATCGGCAGGGATGACCTATGGCTACACCTTC. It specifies CASSPSAGMTYGYTF. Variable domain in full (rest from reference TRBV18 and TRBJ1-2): NAGVMQNPRHLVRRRGQEARLRCSPMKGHSHVYWYRQLPEEGLKFMVYLQKENIIDESGMPKERFSAEFPKEGPSILRIQQVVRGDSAAYFCASSPSAGMTYGYTFGSGTRLTVV.

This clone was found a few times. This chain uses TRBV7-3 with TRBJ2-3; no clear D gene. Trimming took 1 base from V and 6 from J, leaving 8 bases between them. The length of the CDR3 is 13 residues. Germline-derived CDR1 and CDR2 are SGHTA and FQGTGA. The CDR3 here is CASSLSPKDTQYF. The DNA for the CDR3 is TGTGCCAGCAGCTTAAGTCCCAAGGATACGCAGTATTTT.

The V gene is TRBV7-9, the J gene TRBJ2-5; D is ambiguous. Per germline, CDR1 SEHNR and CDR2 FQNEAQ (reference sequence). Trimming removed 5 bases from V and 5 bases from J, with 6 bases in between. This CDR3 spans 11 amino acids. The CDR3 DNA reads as TGTGCCAGCAGCCCGCGGGAGACCCAGTACTTC. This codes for CASSPRETQYF.

This CDR3 is CASSLVGNTEAFF. CDR3 in DNA: TGTGCCAGCAGTTTAGTGGGTAACACTGAAGCTTTCTTT. The chain couples TRBV25-1 to TRBJ1-1; the D is unclear. Germline assignment: CDR1 MGHDK and CDR2 SYGVNS. This CDR3 is built from 13 residues. V dropped 5 bases and J dropped 2 bases, with 9 bases sitting between them.

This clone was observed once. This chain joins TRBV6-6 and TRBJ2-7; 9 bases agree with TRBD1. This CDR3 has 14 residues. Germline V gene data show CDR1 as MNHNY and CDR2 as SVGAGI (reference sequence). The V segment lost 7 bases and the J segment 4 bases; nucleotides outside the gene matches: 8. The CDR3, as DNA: TGTGCCAGCACCCTCGGACAGGGGCTGTACGAGCAGTACTTC. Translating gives CASTLGQGLYEQYF.

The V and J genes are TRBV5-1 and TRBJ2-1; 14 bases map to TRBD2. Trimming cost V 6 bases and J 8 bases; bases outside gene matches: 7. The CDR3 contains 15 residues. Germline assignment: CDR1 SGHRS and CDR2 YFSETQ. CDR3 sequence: CASTKGTSGRDEQFF. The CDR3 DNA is TGCGCCAGCACTAAAGGGACTAGCGGGAGAGATGAGCAGTTCTTC.

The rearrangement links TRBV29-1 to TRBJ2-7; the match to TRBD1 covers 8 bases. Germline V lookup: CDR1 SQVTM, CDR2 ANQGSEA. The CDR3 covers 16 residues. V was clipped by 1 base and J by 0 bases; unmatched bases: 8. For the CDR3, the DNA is TGCAGCGTTGAAGTATCTGGTACAGGGGGCTCCTACGAGCAGTACTTC. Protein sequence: CSVEVSGTGGSYEQYF.